One and the same sample provided the 9 T cell receptor beta chains below, sequenced in a study of response to subunit inactivated influenza vaccine. TCRdb re-derived calls from the RT-PCR reads in MiXCR, one entry per CDR3 protein. The table lists hundreds of thousands of distinct CDR3 sequences, about 8% of them singletons. The sample was PBMCs from blood, taken around 25 months after vaccination. The receptors here all came from a man aged 50 to 75 who received an inactivated influenza vaccine.

This clonotype was seen many times. This chain links TRBV28 with TRBJ2-3, with D maybe TRBD2 (6 bases). V was shortened by 6 bases and J by 10 bases, with 14 bases between the two germline ends. The CDR3 has 12 residues. From germline, CDR1 is MDHEN and CDR2 SYDVKM. The CDR3 DNA reads TGTGCCAGCAGCCGCCCTGGACTACCGCAGTATTTT. Its translation: CASSRPGLPQYF.

The chain employs TRBV9 and TRBJ2-3, with D perhaps given as TRBD1 or TRBD2 (6 bases each). Trimming removed 3 bases at V and 6 bases at J, with 17 bases between. CDR3 size: 15 residues. Germline-derived CDR1 and CDR2 are SGDLS and YYNGEE. CDR3 region: CASSASKGEEDTQYF. CDR3 in DNA: TGTGCCAGCAGCGCCTCCAAGGGGGAGGAGGATACGCAGTATTTT.

The CDR3, as DNA: TGTGCCAGCAGCTTAATCTCGGTAGCGGGAGGGAATGAGCAGTTCTTC. Translated, it gives CASSLISVAGGNEQFF. The genes are TRBV7-8 and TRBJ2-1; 11 bases match TRBD2. The V gene end was trimmed by 2 bases and the J gene end by 7 bases; junction bases not matched to a gene: 7. The CDR3 is 16 residues long. CDR1 is SGHVS and CDR2 is FQNEAQ in the germline V gene.

V usage is TRBV24-1 and J usage is TRBJ1-1; D remains ambiguous. Deletions cut 7 bases from V and 1 base from J, with 6 bases between. The CDR3 runs to 12 residues. CDR1 and CDR2 (germline): KGHDR, SFDVKD. CDR3 protein: CATRRGNTEAFF. Here the CDR3 DNA reads TGTGCCACCAGACGAGGGAACACTGAAGCTTTCTTT.

This clonotype was counted only a few times. For the CDR3, the DNA is TGTGCCAGCAGTTTAAGGGGGGTACGCTACGAGCAGTACTTC. This sequence encodes CASSLRGVRYEQYF. The chain uses TRBV27 and TRBJ2-7, with D perhaps matching TRBD1 or TRBD2 (6 bases each). The CDR3 runs to 14 residues. CDR1 MNHEY and CDR2 SMNVEV come from the germline V gene (reference sequence). With 2 bases removed from V and 3 bases from J, the gap between germline ends came to 11 bases.

The chain carries TRBV6-1 and TRBJ2-7, with 8 bases identical to TRBD2. Germline-derived CDR1 and CDR2 are MNHNS and SASEGT. The CDR3 length is 14 residues. Germline trimming cut 6 bases from V and 4 bases from J; bases unmatched to any gene: 8. Here the CDR3 DNA reads TGTGCCAGCAGACTAGCGGAAGCCCGGTACGAGCAGTACTTC. Protein sequence: CASRLAEARYEQYF.

This clonotype was counted only a few times. J is TRBJ2-7 and V is TRBV24-1, with no clear D. V was shortened by 5 bases and J by 4 bases, with 14 bases between the two germline ends. CDR3 length equals 14 residues. The germline V gene has CDR1 KGHDR and CDR2 SFDVKD. The CDR3 reads CATSARPPAYEQYF. CDR3 nucleotide sequence: TGTGCCACCAGTGCGAGACCCCCGGCGTACGAGCAGTACTTC.

This clonotype was observed a few times. The V call is TRBV5-6, the J call TRBJ2-3; no definite D call. The CDR3 has 14 amino acids. Germline CDR1 reads SGHDT; CDR2 reads YYEEEE. The V end lost 2 bases, the J end lost 2 bases, and 9 bases lay between the germline ends. CDR3: CASSFPDPTDTQYF. The CDR3 DNA reads as TGTGCCAGCAGCTTTCCGGACCCCACAGATACGCAGTATTTT.

This clonotype showed up just a few times. CDR3 residues: CASSPRRSNYGYTF. The CDR3 DNA reads TGTGCCAGCAGTCCCAGGCGATCTAACTATGGCTACACCTTC. The chain couples TRBV3-1 to TRBJ1-2; D uncertain. The V gene lost 6 bases and the J gene lost 0 bases, with 11 bases spanning the gap. CDR1 and CDR2 from the germline V gene are LGHDT and YNNKEL (reference sequence). The CDR3 length is 14 residues.